The 9 T cell receptor beta chains below come from one sample, sequenced in a study of blood T cell repertoires in COVID-19. Clones were read by immunoSEQ multiplex PCR, and TCRdb kept only the in-frame ones, dropping some. In the table there are over 130,000 clones, about 85% of which are singletons. What was sequenced was peripheral blood. These TCRs come from a human donor with COVID-19, enrolled during active disease. The donor label of this sample is uncertain.

The gene calls are TRBV19 and TRBJ2-2; TRBD1 aligns across 7 bases. Germline assignment: CDR1 LNHDA and CDR2 SQIVND (reference sequence). Losses at the gene ends were 7 bases for V and 3 bases for J; bases not matched to a gene: 8. The length of the CDR3 is 15 residues. CDR3 bases: TGTGCCAGTATTAAGGGGGCGTCGGACACCGGGGAGCTGTTTTTT. Translating gives CASIKGASDTGELFF. Filled out from reference TRBV19 and TRBJ2-2, the complete variable domain reads DGGITQSPKYLFRKEGQNVTLSCEQNLNHDAMYWYRQDPGQGLRLIYYSQIVNDFQKGDIAEGYSVSREKKESFPLTVTSAQKNPTAFYLCASIKGASDTGELFFGEGSRLTVL.

This clone was seen once. CDR3: CASSDGHSNTGELFF. CDR3 DNA: TGCGCCAGCAGTGACGGACACTCGAACACCGGGGAGCTGTTTTTT. The chain joins TRBV10-1 to TRBJ2-2; tentatively, D is TRBD1 (5 bases). V lost 3 bases, J lost 0 bases, and 8 bases lay in between. The CDR3 extends over 15 amino acids. Looked up from germline, CDR1 is WNHNN and CDR2 is SYGVQD (reference sequence).

The chain links TRBV3-1 (or the pseudogene TRBV3-2) to TRBJ2-1; no clear D gene. The V and J ends lost 0 bases and 10 bases respectively, with 10 bases between them. Germline V gene lookup returns CDR1 LGHDT and CDR2 YNNKEL (reference sequence). The CDR3 has 13 amino acids. The CDR3 DNA sequence: TGTGCCAGCAGCCAAGAAAGAGGCGGCGAGCAGTTCTTC. Translating it yields CASSQERGGEQFF.

This clone has only a few counts. V gene TRBV6-2 or TRBV6-3 combines with J gene TRBJ2-7; D is perhaps TRBD2 (5 bases). V lost 2 bases and J lost 3, with 11 bases in between. The CDR3 consists of 14 residues. Germline CDR1 reads MNHEY; CDR2 reads SVGEGT. This CDR3 is CASSYETTHYEQYF. The CDR3 region has the DNA TGTGCCAGCAGTTACGAGACTACACACTACGAGCAGTACTTC.

This clone turned up a few times. The chain has TRBV19 and TRBJ1-1, with TRBD1 as a possible D gene (6 bases). This CDR3 has 15 residues. The germline CDR1 and CDR2 sequences are LNHDA and SQIVND (reference sequence). V was clipped by 10 bases and J by 5 bases, with 23 bases between them. CDR3 residues: CATKGVPFSETEAFF. The DNA of the CDR3 is TGTGCCACCAAGGGGGTTCCATTTTCGGAGACTGAAGCTTTCTTT.

V gene TRBV3-1 (or the pseudogene TRBV3-2) combines with J gene TRBJ2-7; TRBD1 matches 7 bases. The CDR3 has 14 amino acids. V gave up 2 bases and J gave up 3 bases; unmatched junction bases: 4. Germline V gene lookup returns CDR1 LGHDT and CDR2 YNNKEL (reference sequence). The CDR3, as DNA: TGTGCCAGCAGCCAAAGAGGGGGCGGCTACGAGCAGTACTTC. Translating gives CASSQRGGGYEQYF.

This clone was observed once. J is TRBJ2-2 and V is TRBV2; perhaps TRBD1 as D (5 bases). There are 14 residues in the CDR3. CDR1 and CDR2 from the germline V gene are SNHLY and FYNNEI. Between the trimmed V and J ends, which lost 6 bases and 0 bases, there was a span of 8 bases. The CDR3: CASSKTANTGELFF. The CDR3 nucleotides read TGTGCCAGCAGCAAGACAGCGAACACCGGGGAGCTGTTTTTT.

The V gene is TRBV6-6, the J gene TRBJ1-6; D is undetermined. V was trimmed by 4 bases and J by 7 bases, leaving 11 bases between them. CDR1 and CDR2 (germline): MNHNY, SVGAGI (reference sequence). The CDR3 runs 14 residues. CDR3 coding DNA: TGTGCCAGCAGTTCCGCACAGTTGAATTCACCCCTCCACTTT. Amino acids: CASSSAQLNSPLHF.

This chain uses TRBV28 with TRBJ2-7; 14 nucleotides align to TRBD2. Germline trimming cut 5 bases from V and 7 bases from J; bases unmatched to any gene: 19. This CDR3 comprises 19 residues. The germline CDR1 and CDR2 sequences are MDHEN and SYDVKM. CDR3 DNA sequence: TGTGCCAGCAGTGCAACCGGGACTAGCGGGAGAAGAGGCCTTTGGGAGCAGTACTTC. It is translated as CASSATGTSGRRGLWEQYF.